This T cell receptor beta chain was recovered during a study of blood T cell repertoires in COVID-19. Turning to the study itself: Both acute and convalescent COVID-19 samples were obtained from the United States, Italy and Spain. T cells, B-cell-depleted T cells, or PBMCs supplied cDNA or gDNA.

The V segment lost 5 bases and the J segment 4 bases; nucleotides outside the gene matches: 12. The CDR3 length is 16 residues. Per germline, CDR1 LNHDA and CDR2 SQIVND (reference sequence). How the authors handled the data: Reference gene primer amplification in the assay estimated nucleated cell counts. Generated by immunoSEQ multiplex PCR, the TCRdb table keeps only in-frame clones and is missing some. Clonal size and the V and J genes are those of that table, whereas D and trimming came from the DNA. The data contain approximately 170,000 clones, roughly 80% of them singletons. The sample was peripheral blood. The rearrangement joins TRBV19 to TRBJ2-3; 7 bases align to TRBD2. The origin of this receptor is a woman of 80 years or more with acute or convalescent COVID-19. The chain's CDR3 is CASSARLARGADTQYF. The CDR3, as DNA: TGTGCCAGTAGTGCGCGACTAGCACGAGGGGCAGATACGCAGTATTTT. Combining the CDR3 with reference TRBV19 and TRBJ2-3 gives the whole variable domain DGGITQSPKYLFRKEGQNVTLSCEQNLNHDAMYWYRQDPGQGLRLIYYSQIVNDFQKGDIAEGYSVSREKKESFPLTVTSAQKNPTAFYLCASSARLARGADTQYFGPGTRLTVL.